Listed here is a single T cell receptor beta chain. The entry originates in a study of T cells expressing NK-cell markers. The wider study: Sorted CD3+CD56+NKG2C+, CD3+CD56+NKG2C- and CD3+CD56-NKG2C+ T cells provided the TCR beta repertoires.

Scientists made TCR beta cDNA using 5'RACE template switching with UMIs. Reprocessing the 5' RACE reads, TCRdb reports a single entry for every CDR3 protein and omits DNA. Here the sample table reports hundreds of thousands of distinct CDR3 sequences. CDR3 length: 16 amino acids. Germline V gene sequence: CDR1 MDHEN, CDR2 SYDVKM. Sequencing used blood T cells: a sorted CD56 or NKG2C T cell subset, CD4+ or CD8+ T cells, or bulk PBMC T cells (not recorded which). The V gene is TRBV28, the J gene TRBJ1-3; the TCRdb call, TRBD1, lacks DNA for checking. The origin of this receptor is a woman between 18 and 70 years old in good health. CDR3: CASSLFRGLTGNTIYF.